This TCR beta chain was captured in a study of blood T cell repertoires in COVID-19. Study at large: Sample material is recorded as cDNA or gDNA derived from T cells, B-cell-depleted T cells, or PBMCs.

Germline CDR1 and CDR2: SQVTM and ANQGSEA. The ends lost 6 bases at V and 1 base at J; junction bases unmatched: 22. This CDR3 is 19 amino acids long. Sequenced by immunoSEQ multiplex PCR; TCRdb stores in-frame clones only, minus some. The sample consists of several thousand clones, roughly 85% of them appearing once. The chain combines TRBV29-1 with TRBJ2-3; 7 bases are a match to TRBD1. Source material: peripheral blood. The sequence came from a human donor in a cohort sampled during active COVID-19. CDR3 protein: CSVSGPTGASGLGTDTQYF. The CDR3 coding sequence is TGCAGCGTCTCAGGCCCCACAGGGGCCTCAGGGCTCGGCACAGATACGCAGTATTTT.